This TCR beta chain was profiled in a study of spatial heterogeneity in lung cancer. Study conclusions and caveats: Counts of expanded intratumoral alpha and beta TCRs tracked tumor mutation counts. The numbers of ubiquitous and regional expanded TCRs correlated with ubiquitous and regional nonsynonymous mutations, respectively.

Every TCR cDNA molecule bore its own unique molecular identifier. MiXCR, run by TCRdb on the 5' RACE reads, gives a single entry per CDR3 protein. The sample lists about 6,000 distinct CDR3 sequences; approximately 16% were seen once. This clonotype showed up many times. What it binds is not known. This beta chain appears as a stray read in a library generated for alpha chains; its size is not informative. Time point of the sample: sample taken at primary tumor resection. Unmatched junction bases numbered 1, after V lost 3 bases and J lost 3 bases. CDR1 and CDR2 (germline): DFQATT, SNEGSKA (reference sequence). The CDR3 has 12 amino acids.

V and J are TRBV20-1 and TRBJ1-1, with 7 bases aligning to TRBD1. The specimen comprised lung tumor tissue, sampled at surgery. This TCR was sampled from a male donor with early-stage non-small cell lung cancer. CDR3 region: CSASQGDTEAFF. The CDR3 coding sequence is TGCAGTGCTAGCCAGGGGGACACTGAAGCTTTCTTT.